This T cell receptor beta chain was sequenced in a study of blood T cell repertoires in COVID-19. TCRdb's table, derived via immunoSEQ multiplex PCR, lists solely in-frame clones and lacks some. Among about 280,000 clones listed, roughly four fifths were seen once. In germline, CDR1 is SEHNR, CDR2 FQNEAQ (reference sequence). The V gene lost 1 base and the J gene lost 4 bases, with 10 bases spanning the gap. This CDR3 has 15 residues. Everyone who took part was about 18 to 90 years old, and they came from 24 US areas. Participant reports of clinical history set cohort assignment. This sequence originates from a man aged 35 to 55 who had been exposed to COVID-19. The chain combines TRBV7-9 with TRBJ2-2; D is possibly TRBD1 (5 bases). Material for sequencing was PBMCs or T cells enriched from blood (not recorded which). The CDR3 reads CASSLVSTATGELFF. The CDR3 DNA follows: TGTGCCAGCAGCTTAGTCTCGACAGCCACCGGGGAGCTGTTTTTT. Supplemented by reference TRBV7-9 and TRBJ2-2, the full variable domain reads DTGVSQNPRHKITKRGQNVTFRCDPISEHNRLYWYRQTLGQGPEFLTYFQNEAQLEKSRLLSDRFSAERPKGSFSTLEIQRTEQGDSAMYLCASSLVSTATGELFFGEGSRLTVL.